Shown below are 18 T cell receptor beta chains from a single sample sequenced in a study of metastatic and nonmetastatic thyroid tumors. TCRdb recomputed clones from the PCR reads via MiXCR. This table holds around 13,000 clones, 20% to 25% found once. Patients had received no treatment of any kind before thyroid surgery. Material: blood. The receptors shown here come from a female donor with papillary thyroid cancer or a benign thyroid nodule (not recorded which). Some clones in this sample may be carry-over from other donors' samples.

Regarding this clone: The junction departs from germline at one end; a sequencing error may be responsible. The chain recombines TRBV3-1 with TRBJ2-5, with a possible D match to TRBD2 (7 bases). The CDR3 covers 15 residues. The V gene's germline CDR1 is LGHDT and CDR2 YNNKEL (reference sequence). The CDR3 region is CTSSPQGGGWETQYF. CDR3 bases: TGTACCAGCAGCCCCCAAGGGGGGGGGTGGGAGACCCAGTACTTC.

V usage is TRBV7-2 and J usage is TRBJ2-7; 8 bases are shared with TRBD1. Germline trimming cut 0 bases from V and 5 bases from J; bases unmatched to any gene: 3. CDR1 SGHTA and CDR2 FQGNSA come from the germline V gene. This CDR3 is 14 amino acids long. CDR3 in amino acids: CASSLANRGDEQYF. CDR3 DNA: TGTGCCAGCAGCTTAGCCAACAGGGGGGACGAGCAGTACTTC.

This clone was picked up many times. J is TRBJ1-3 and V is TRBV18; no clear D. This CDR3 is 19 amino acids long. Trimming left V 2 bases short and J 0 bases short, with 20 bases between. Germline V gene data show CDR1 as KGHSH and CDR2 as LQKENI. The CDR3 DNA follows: TGTGCCAGCTCACCAGATGGGCAGGCTAACCCCTACTCTGGAAACACCATATATTTT. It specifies CASSPDGQANPYSGNTIYF.

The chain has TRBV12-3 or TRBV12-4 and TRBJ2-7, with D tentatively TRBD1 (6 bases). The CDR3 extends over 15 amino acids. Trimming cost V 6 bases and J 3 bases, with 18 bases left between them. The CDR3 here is CASRFKTGTHYEQYF. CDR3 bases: TGTGCCAGCAGGTTTAAAACAGGGACCCACTACGAGCAGTACTTC.

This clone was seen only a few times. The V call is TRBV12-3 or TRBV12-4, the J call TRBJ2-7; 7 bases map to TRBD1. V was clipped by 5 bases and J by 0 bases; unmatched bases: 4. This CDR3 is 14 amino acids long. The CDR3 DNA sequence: TGTGCCAGCAGTCCCGGGACAGCCTCCTACGAGCAGTACTTC. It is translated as CASSPGTASYEQYF.

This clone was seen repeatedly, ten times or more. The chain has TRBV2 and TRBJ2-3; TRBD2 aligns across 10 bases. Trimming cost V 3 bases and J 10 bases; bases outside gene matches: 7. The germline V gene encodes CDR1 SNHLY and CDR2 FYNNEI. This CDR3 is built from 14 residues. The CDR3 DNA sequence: TGTGCCAGCAGTGACGAGCGGGGGGGCCATCCGCAGTATTTT. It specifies CASSDERGGHPQYF.

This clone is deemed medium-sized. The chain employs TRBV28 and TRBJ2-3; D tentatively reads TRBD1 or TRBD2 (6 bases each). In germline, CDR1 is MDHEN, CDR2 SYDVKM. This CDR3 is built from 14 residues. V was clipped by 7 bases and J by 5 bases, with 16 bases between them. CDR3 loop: CASITSGGGDTQYF. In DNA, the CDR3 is TGTGCCAGCATCACGTCCGGGGGCGGAGATACGCAGTATTTT.

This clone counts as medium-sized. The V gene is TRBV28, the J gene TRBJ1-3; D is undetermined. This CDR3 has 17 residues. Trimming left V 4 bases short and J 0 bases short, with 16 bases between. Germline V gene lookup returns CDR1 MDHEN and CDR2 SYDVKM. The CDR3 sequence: CASSSWRAYYSGNTIYF. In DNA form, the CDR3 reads TGTGCCAGCAGTTCCTGGCGGGCCTACTACTCTGGAAACACCATATATTTT.

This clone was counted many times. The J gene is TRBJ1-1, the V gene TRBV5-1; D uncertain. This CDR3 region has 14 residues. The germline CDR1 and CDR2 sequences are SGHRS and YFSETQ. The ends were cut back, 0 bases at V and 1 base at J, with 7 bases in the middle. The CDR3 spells CASSLDGWNTEAFF. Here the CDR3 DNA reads TGCGCCAGCAGCTTGGACGGCTGGAACACTGAAGCTTTCTTT. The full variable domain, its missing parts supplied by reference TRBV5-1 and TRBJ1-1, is KAGVTQTPRYLIKTRGQQVTLSCSPISGHRSVSWYQQTPGQGLQFLFEYFSETQRNKGNFPGRFSGRQFSNSRSEMNVSTLELGDSALYLCASSLDGWNTEAFFGQGTRLTVV.

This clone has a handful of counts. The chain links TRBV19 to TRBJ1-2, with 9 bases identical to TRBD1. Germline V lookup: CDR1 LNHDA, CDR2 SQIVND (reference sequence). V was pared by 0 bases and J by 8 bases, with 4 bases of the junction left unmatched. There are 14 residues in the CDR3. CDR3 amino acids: CASSIETGGYGYTF. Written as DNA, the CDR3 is TGTGCCAGTAGTATAGAAACAGGGGGCTACGGCTACACCTTC.

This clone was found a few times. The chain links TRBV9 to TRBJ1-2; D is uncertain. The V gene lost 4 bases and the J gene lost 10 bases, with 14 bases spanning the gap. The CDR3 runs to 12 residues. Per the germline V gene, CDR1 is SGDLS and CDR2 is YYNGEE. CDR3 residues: CASSYLLDVYTF. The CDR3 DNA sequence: TGTGCCAGCAGCTACCTACTAGATGTCTACACCTTC.

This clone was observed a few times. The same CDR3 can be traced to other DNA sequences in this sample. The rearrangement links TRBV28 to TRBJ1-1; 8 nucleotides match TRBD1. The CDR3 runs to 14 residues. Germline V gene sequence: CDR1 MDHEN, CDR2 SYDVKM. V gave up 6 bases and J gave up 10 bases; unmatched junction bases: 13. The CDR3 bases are TGTGCCAGCAGAACGGACAGGGAACTCAGGAGAGCTTTCTTT. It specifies CASRTDRELRRAFF.

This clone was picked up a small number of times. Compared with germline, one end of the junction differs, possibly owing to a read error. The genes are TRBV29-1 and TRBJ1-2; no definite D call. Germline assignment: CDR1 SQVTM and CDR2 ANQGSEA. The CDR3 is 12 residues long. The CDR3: CSPLDRDGGCTF. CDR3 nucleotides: TGCAGCCCCCTTGACCGGGATGGAGGCTGCACCTTC. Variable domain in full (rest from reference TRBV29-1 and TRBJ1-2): SAVISQKPSRDICQRGTSLTIQCQVDSQVTMMFWYRQQPGQSLTLIATANQGSEATYESGFVIDKFPISRPNLTFSTLTVSNMSPEDSSIYLCSPLDRDGGCTFGSGTRLTVV.

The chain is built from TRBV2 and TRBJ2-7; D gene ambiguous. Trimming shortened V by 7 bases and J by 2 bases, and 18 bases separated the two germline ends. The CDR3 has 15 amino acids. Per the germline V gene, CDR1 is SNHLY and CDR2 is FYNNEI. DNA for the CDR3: TGTGCCAGCAACTCACCAGCGTGGGGAACCTACGAGCAGTACTTC. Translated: CASNSPAWGTYEQYF.

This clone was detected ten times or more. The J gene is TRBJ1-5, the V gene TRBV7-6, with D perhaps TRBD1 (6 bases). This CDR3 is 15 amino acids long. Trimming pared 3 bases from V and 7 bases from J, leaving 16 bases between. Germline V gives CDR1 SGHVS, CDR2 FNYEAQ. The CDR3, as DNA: TGTGCCAGCAGCTTGGGGACATCCCCGGGGCAGCCCCAGCATTTT. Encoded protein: CASSLGTSPGQPQHF.

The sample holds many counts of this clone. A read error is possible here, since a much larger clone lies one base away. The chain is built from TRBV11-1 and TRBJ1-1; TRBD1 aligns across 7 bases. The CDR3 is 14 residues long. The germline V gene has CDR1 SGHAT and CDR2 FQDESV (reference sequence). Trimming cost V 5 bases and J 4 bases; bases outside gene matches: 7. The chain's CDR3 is CASSARGLLTEAFF. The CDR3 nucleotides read TGTGCCAGCAGCGCTAGGGGGCTTCTCACTGAAGCTTTCTTT. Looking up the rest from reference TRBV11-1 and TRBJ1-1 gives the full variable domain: EAEVAQSPRYKITEKSQAVAFWCDPISGHATLYWYRQILGQGPELLVQFQDESVVDDSQLPKDRFSAERLKGVDSTLKIQPAELGDSAMYLCASSARGLLTEAFFGQGTRLTVV.

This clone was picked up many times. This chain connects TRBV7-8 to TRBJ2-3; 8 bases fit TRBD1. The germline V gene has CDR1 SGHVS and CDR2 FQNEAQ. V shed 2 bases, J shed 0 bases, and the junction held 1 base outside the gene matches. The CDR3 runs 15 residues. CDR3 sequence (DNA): TGTGCCAGCAGCTTAAGGGACAGGAGCACAGATACGCAGTATTTT. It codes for CASSLRDRSTDTQYF.

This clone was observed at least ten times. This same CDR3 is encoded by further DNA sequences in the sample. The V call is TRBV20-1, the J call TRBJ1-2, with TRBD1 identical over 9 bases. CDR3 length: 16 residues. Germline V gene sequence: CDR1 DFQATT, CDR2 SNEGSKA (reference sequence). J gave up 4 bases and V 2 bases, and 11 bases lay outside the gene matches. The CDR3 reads CSARISRDRAFYGYTF. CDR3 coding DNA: TGCAGTGCTAGAATCTCCCGGGACAGGGCGTTCTATGGCTACACCTTC.